This T cell receptor (beta chain) originates from a study of T-cell memory formation after mild COVID-19. Trimming left V 4 bases short and J 3 bases short, with 16 bases between. The CDR3 is 16 residues long. Germline V lookup: CDR1 SGHRS, CDR2 YFSETQ. TCRdb itself ran the 5' RACE reads through MiXCR, one entry per CDR3 protein. The table shows over 120,000 distinct CDR3 sequences, with approximately 6% occurring only once. Study-wide results and caveats: Several responding clones turned up in pre-infection memory, indicating that cross-reactive memory may have taken part.

This clonotype has more than one count but fewer than ten. Its antigen is unknown. The TCR was taken from an adult woman who had mild COVID-19 (a few samples of this study predate the infection). Cell type and time point are not known. The source material was PBMCs or a T cell subset sorted from them (not recorded which). The chain combines TRBV5-1 with TRBJ1-4; TRBD1 is a possible D gene (5 bases). This CDR3 reads CASSPFGAGPNEKLFF. The CDR3 DNA follows: TGCGCCAGCAGCCCATTCGGGGCTGGACCTAATGAAAAACTGTTTTTT.